One sample yielded the 28 T cell receptor beta chains listed below, sequenced in a study of blood T cell repertoires in COVID-19. Only in-frame clones appear in the TCRdb table, and some are missing; sequencing was by immunoSEQ multiplex PCR. The sample gives a few hundred thousand clones, roughly nine tenths of which show up once; 0.95% to 1.5% is in the top ten. The sequenced sample was PBMCs or T cells enriched from blood (not recorded which). These receptors were collected from a human donor in a cohort exposed to, infected with or recovered from COVID-19 (not recorded which). The donor label of this sample is uncertain.

This chain links TRBV6-2 or TRBV6-3 with TRBJ1-5, with 7 bases that match TRBD1. Germline V gene data show CDR1 as MNHEY and CDR2 as SVGEGT. The CDR3 sequence is 13 residues long. Trimming at V came to 3 bases and at J to 7 bases, leaving 3 bases not matched to a gene. DNA for the CDR3: TGTGCCAGCAGTTATACAGGGGACCAGCCCCAGCATTTT. This encodes CASSYTGDQPQHF.

V and J are TRBV10-3 and TRBJ1-1; the D is unclear. Trimming took off 2 bases at V and 6 bases at J, with 10 bases between the two ends. Germline V lookup: CDR1 ENHRY, CDR2 SYGVKD. The CDR3 runs 13 residues. Here the CDR3 DNA reads TGTGCCATCAGTGAGACCGCAGGTGCTGAAGCTTTCTTT. It translates to CAISETAGAEAFF.

The J gene is TRBJ1-5, the V gene TRBV28; D may be TRBD1 (5 bases). The CDR3 has 16 amino acids. With 3 bases removed from V and 0 bases from J, the gap between germline ends came to 12 bases. Germline CDR1 MDHEN, CDR2 SYDVKM. The CDR3 region is CASSLNGAYSNQPQHF. DNA of the CDR3: TGTGCCAGCAGTTTGAATGGGGCTTATAGCAATCAGCCCCAGCATTTT.

The chain is built from TRBV4-1 and TRBJ1-1, with TRBD1 matching over 8 bases. The germline V gene encodes CDR1 MGHRA and CDR2 YSYEKL. V gave up 4 bases and J gave up 7 bases; unmatched junction bases: 11. The CDR3 covers 15 residues. The CDR3 sequence: CASSPRGRDPFEAFF. CDR3 nucleotides: TGCGCCAGCAGCCCCAGGGGGCGCGACCCCTTTGAAGCTTTCTTT.

The chain recombines TRBV2 with TRBJ1-1, with 7 bases lining up with TRBD1. V shed 6 bases, J shed 1 base, and the junction held 5 bases outside the gene matches. CDR1 and CDR2 from the germline V gene are SNHLY and FYNNEI. CDR3 size: 14 residues. This CDR3 reads CASRTGTANTEAFF. The CDR3 bases are TGTGCCAGCAGGACCGGGACAGCGAACACTGAAGCTTTCTTT.

This chain joins TRBV29-1 and TRBJ2-6; the D gene is possibly TRBD1 (6 bases). V lost 4 bases, J lost 0 bases, and 13 bases lay in between. CDR3 length equals 16 residues. Germline assignment: CDR1 SQVTM and CDR2 ANQGSEA. The CDR3 region has the DNA TGCAGCGTTGGAGGGACATCTTTCTCTGGGGCCAACGTCCTGACTTTC. Translated, it gives CSVGGTSFSGANVLTF. The entire variable domain, with the rest obtained from reference TRBV29-1 and TRBJ2-6, is as follows: SAVISQKPSRDICQRGTSLTIQCQVDSQVTMMFWYRQQPGQSLTLIATANQGSEATYESGFVIDKFPISRPNLTFSTLTVSNMSPEDSSIYLCSVGGTSFSGANVLTFGAGSRLTVL.

The chain carries TRBV2 and TRBJ2-3; TRBD1 matches at 7 bases. The CDR3 is 15 amino acids. Germline lookup yields CDR1 SNHLY and CDR2 FYNNEI. After removal of 6 bases from V and 1 base from J, the junction contained 7 bases not matched to a gene. The DNA for the CDR3 is TGTGCCAGCAGAGAGGGGGCTATGGGCACAGATACGCAGTATTTT. It specifies CASREGAMGTDTQYF.

This clone showed up just once. The chain joins TRBV6-5 to TRBJ2-7, with a tentative D call TRBD1 (6 bases). The V end was cut by 4 bases, the J end by 3 bases, with 7 bases between. The CDR3 contains 12 residues. Looked up from germline, CDR1 is MNHEY and CDR2 is SVGAGI. This CDR3 is CASSSRGYEQYF. The CDR3 coding sequence is TGTGCCAGCAGTTCCAGGGGCTACGAGCAGTACTTC.

This chain connects TRBV7-9 to TRBJ2-1; TRBD2 matches at 10 bases. Germline values: CDR1 SEHNR, CDR2 FQNEAQ (reference sequence). The V segment lost 1 base and the J segment 8 bases; nucleotides outside the gene matches: 8. This CDR3 has 16 amino acids. For the CDR3, the DNA is TGTGCCAGCAGCTTAGTTCAGCGGGGGGGCGCGGATGAGCAGTTCTTC. Amino acids: CASSLVQRGGADEQFF.

The rearrangement links TRBV19 to TRBJ1-1; maybe TRBD1 (6 bases). The CDR3 is 13 amino acids. Trimming pared 8 bases from V and 1 base from J, leaving 11 bases between. Germline-derived CDR1 and CDR2 are LNHDA and SQIVND (reference sequence). CDR3 sequence reads: CASGQMGNTEAFF. The CDR3 DNA reads as TGTGCCAGTGGACAGATGGGGAACACTGAAGCTTTCTTT.

The chain employs TRBV13 and TRBJ1-4, with TRBD1 matching 12 bases. CDR3 length: 18 amino acids. Germline V gene data show CDR1 as PRHDT and CDR2 as FYEKMQ (reference sequence). Trimming at V came to 1 base and at J to 4 bases, leaving 7 bases not matched to a gene. CDR3 coding DNA: TGTGCCAGCAGCTTAGTTGGGACAGGGGGCGTTGATAATGAAAAACTGTTTTTT. It specifies CASSLVGTGGVDNEKLFF.

The V gene is TRBV9, the J gene TRBJ2-7; possibly TRBD2 for D (5 bases). The V gene lost 0 bases and the J gene lost 4 bases, with 11 bases spanning the gap. The CDR3 covers 14 residues. Germline assignment: CDR1 SGDLS and CDR2 YYNGEE. The CDR3: CASSVGVGSYEQYF. DNA for the CDR3: TGTGCCAGCAGCGTAGGCGTAGGGAGTTACGAGCAGTACTTC.

The chain employs TRBV6-5 and TRBJ1-1; 8 bases are shared with TRBD1. CDR1 is MNHEY, CDR2 SVGAGI, per germline. The CDR3 is 16 residues long. V was pared by 3 bases and J by 1 base, with 7 bases of the junction left unmatched. CDR3 DNA: TGTGCCAGCAGTTATAGGACAGGGAGTGGGAACACTGAAGCTTTCTTT. Amino acids: CASSYRTGSGNTEAFF.

V gene TRBV19 combines with J gene TRBJ1-4, with a tentative D call TRBD1 (5 bases). Germline V lookup: CDR1 LNHDA, CDR2 SQIVND (reference sequence). V was shortened by 8 bases and J by 3 bases, with 13 bases between the two germline ends. This CDR3 contains 14 residues. The CDR3 DNA sequence: TGTGCCAGTGGACAAGAGACCGCTAATGAAAAACTGTTTTTT. Protein sequence: CASGQETANEKLFF. Full variable domain (rest looked up from reference TRBV19 and TRBJ1-4): DGGITQSPKYLFRKEGQNVTLSCEQNLNHDAMYWYRQDPGQGLRLIYYSQIVNDFQKGDIAEGYSVSREKKESFPLTVTSAQKNPTAFYLCASGQETANEKLFFGSGTQLSVL.

The gene calls are TRBV12-3 or TRBV12-4 and TRBJ2-4; D is unresolved. Trimming pared 6 bases from V and 6 bases from J, leaving 12 bases between. This CDR3 region has 13 residues. The CDR3 coding sequence is TGTGCCAGCAGCCCCTCGGGTGCAAACATTCAGTACTTC. Its translation is CASSPSGANIQYF.

The count of this clone is one. This chain joins TRBV11-3 and TRBJ2-5; D remains ambiguous. Trimming stripped 6 bases from V and 3 bases from J, with 8 bases between. The CDR3 spans 12 residues. Germline loops: CDR1 SGHNT, CDR2 YENEEA. The CDR3 region is CASSSNEETQYF. The CDR3 DNA sequence: TGTGCCAGCAGTTCTAATGAAGAGACCCAGTACTTC.

This clone was counted a single time. CDR3 sequence: CASSLGDRPNYGYTF. CDR3 nucleotides: TGTGCCAGCAGCTTAGGGGACAGACCTAACTATGGCTACACCTTC. V usage is TRBV7-2 and J usage is TRBJ1-2, with 7 bases lining up with TRBD1. The V gene's germline CDR1 is SGHTA and CDR2 FQGNSA. V gave up 1 base and J gave up 0 bases; unmatched junction bases: 2. The CDR3 consists of 15 residues.

The V call is TRBV5-1, the J call TRBJ1-4, with D perhaps matching TRBD1 (6 bases). V lost 2 bases, J lost 10 bases, and 21 bases lay in between. Germline V gene lookup returns CDR1 SGHRS and CDR2 YFSETQ. The CDR3 totals 16 residues. The CDR3 reads CASSFTGNNRVGKLFF. CDR3 DNA sequence: TGCGCCAGCAGCTTCACCGGGAATAACAGGGTCGGAAAACTGTTTTTT.

The chain has TRBV4-3 and TRBJ2-7; D is uncertain. This CDR3 has 13 amino acids. V was clipped by 1 base and J by 12 bases, with 16 bases between them. Germline CDR1 and CDR2: LGHNA and YSLEER. Here the CDR3 reads CASSQADSRTLYF. CDR3 bases: TGCGCCAGCAGCCAAGCTGATAGTCGAACTTTGTACTTC.

The V and J genes are TRBV5-4 and TRBJ2-7, with TRBD2 as a possible D gene (5 bases). The CDR3 contains 16 residues. In germline, CDR1 is SGHNT, CDR2 YYREEE (reference sequence). The ends were cut back, 4 bases at V and 3 bases at J, with 20 bases in the middle. The CDR3 here is CASSPGGERRFYEQYF. The CDR3 region has the DNA TGTGCCAGCAGCCCCGGTGGCGAGCGGCGTTTCTACGAGCAGTACTTC.

The V and J genes are TRBV28 and TRBJ2-3, with TRBD2 matching over 13 bases. Unmatched junction bases numbered 3, after V lost 6 bases and J lost 3 bases. Germline-derived CDR1 and CDR2 are MDHEN and SYDVKM. The CDR3 length is 15 residues. The CDR3 nucleotides are TGTGCCAGCAGCAGACTAGCGGGGGGTACAGATACGCAGTATTTT. This sequence encodes CASSRLAGGTDTQYF. The variable domain in full, completed from reference TRBV28 and TRBJ2-3, reads DVKVTQSSRYLVKRTGEKVFLECVQDMDHENMFWYRQDPGLGLRLIYFSYDVKMKEKGDIPEGYSVSREKKERFSLILESASTNQTSMYLCASSRLAGGTDTQYFGPGTRLTVL.

This sequence joins TRBV19 and TRBJ1-4; D gene uncertain. Trimming stripped 7 bases from V and 7 bases from J, with 13 bases between. This CDR3 spans 13 amino acids. The germline V gene has CDR1 LNHDA and CDR2 SQIVND (reference sequence). The CDR3 spells CASTAGPTEKLFF. CDR3 nucleotides: TGTGCCAGTACAGCGGGCCCTACTGAAAAACTGTTTTTT.

CDR3 loop: CASSWQGSTEAFF. As DNA, the CDR3 is TGTGCCAGTAGTTGGCAGGGGAGCACTGAAGCTTTCTTT. The rearrangement links TRBV19 to TRBJ1-1, with D possibly being TRBD1 (6 bases). CDR1 is LNHDA, CDR2 SQIVND, per germline (reference sequence). Trimming removed 5 bases from V and 4 bases from J, with 11 bases in between. The CDR3 has 13 residues.

V and J are TRBV9 and TRBJ2-1; D not certain. With 0 bases removed from V and 8 bases from J, the gap between germline ends came to 12 bases. This CDR3 region has 14 residues. Germline loops: CDR1 SGDLS, CDR2 YYNGEE. CDR3 DNA: TGTGCCAGCAGCGTAGTAGCCGTGGCATATGAGCAGTTCTTC. Protein: CASSVVAVAYEQFF.

The chain employs TRBV21-1 and TRBJ2-7; the D call in the table, TRBD2, was not verified against the DNA. TRBV21-1 is labeled a pseudogene. The length of the CDR3 is 15 residues. CDR3 sequence (DNA): TGTGCCAGCAGCCACTTAGGAGGTCTGAGCCACGAGCAGTACTTC. Its protein product is CASSHLGGLSHEQYF.

This sequence joins TRBV30 and TRBJ2-1; 8 bases agree with TRBD2. The CDR3 has 14 amino acids. Trimming removed 0 bases from V and 8 bases from J; junction bases left unmatched: 6. CDR1 and CDR2 (germline): GTSNPN, SVGIG (reference sequence). The CDR3 sequence is CAWSVNGGADEQFF. The CDR3 region has the DNA TGTGCCTGGAGTGTGAACGGGGGGGCAGATGAGCAGTTCTTC.

The CDR3 DNA reads as TGCGCCAGCAGCCAAGATCAAAAGGGGGCAGATACGCAGTATTTT. Translation gives CASSQDQKGADTQYF. The chain joins TRBV4-1 to TRBJ2-3; a possible D gene is TRBD1 (6 bases). This CDR3 spans 15 amino acids. Deletions cut 0 bases from V and 4 bases from J, with 11 bases between. Germline V gene data show CDR1 as MGHRA and CDR2 as YSYEKL.

This clone was observed a few times. This sequence joins TRBV6-1 and TRBJ1-5, with D possibly being TRBD1 (5 bases). The length of the CDR3 is 15 residues. Per the germline V gene, CDR1 is MNHNS and CDR2 is SASEGT. V gave up 3 bases and J gave up 5 bases, with 14 bases separating them. The CDR3 here is CASSEPSGGDQPQHF. The CDR3 DNA is TGTGCCAGCAGTGAGCCGTCCGGGGGGGATCAGCCCCAGCATTTT.